This T cell receptor (beta chain) was identified in a study of beta chain features in type 1 diabetes. This clone was seen more than once but under ten times. Sequenced material consisted of expressed TCRB transcripts (all of the isolated RNA was reverse transcribed). The method was immunoSEQ multiplex PCR; TCRdb's version includes in-frame clones alone and lacks a portion of them. The sample lists 400,000 to 500,000 clones; over 11% were seen once. Purities over 95% were achieved in all sorted populations. Looked up from germline, CDR1 is GTSNPN and CDR2 is SVGIG (reference sequence). CDR3 length: 11 amino acids. With 5 bases removed from V and 10 bases from J, the gap between germline ends came to 14 bases.

The sequenced sample consisted of naive CD4+ T cells from blood. This chain joins TRBV30 and TRBJ1-1; D is ambiguous. This TCR came from a man aged 25-40 years in good health. The DNA of the CDR3 is TGTGCCTGGGATAAAGGGTACGTAGCTTTCTTT. The encoded protein is CAWDKGYVAFF.